The 29 T cell receptor beta chains listed next were all sequenced from one sample in a study of T-cell reconstitution after alpha-beta-depleted transplantation in children. Unique molecular identifiers were incorporated during preparation of the TCRbeta library. TCRdb recomputed calls from the PCR reads with MiXCR, one row per CDR3 protein. This sample has about 1,000,000 distinct CDR3 sequences, with about 29% found just once. The sample was PBMCs, mostly from graft donor cells, taken 360 days after TCRalphabeta/CD19-depleted stem cell transplant. The receptors were gathered from a boy under two years old who had a stem cell transplant for SCID, so the T cells may come from the graft donor.

The chain joins TRBV30 to TRBJ2-1; 9 positions agree with TRBD1. Germline CDR1 GTSNPN, CDR2 SVGIG (reference sequence). V trimming: 3 bases; J trimming: 5 bases; junction bases outside the gene matches: 8. This CDR3 comprises 15 residues. This chain's CDR3 is CAWRKQGARDNEQFF. Written as DNA, the CDR3 is TGTGCCTGGAGGAAACAGGGGGCTAGGGACAATGAGCAGTTCTTC.

The chain links TRBV28 to TRBJ2-3; maybe TRBD1 (6 bases). Germline V gene sequence: CDR1 MDHEN, CDR2 SYDVKM. V was cut by 6 bases and J by 3 bases, with 19 bases left in between. The CDR3 is 16 amino acids. In DNA, the CDR3 is TGTGCCAGCAGGCCCACCAGGGGAGTGGGGACAGATACGCAGTATTTT. Its protein product is CASRPTRGVGTDTQYF.

This rearrangement joins TRBV2 to TRBJ2-1; the match to TRBD2 covers 8 bases. The CDR3 spans 14 residues. V lost 7 bases, J lost 8 bases, and 10 bases stayed unmatched. Germline lookup yields CDR1 SNHLY and CDR2 FYNNEI. The CDR3 reads CASIIAGGFDEQFF. CDR3 nucleotides: TGTGCCAGCATAATCGCGGGGGGTTTCGATGAGCAGTTCTTC. The variable domain in full, completed from reference TRBV2 and TRBJ2-1, reads EPEVTQTPSHQVTQMGQEVILRCVPISNHLYFYWYRQILGQKVEFLVSFYNNEISEKSEIFDDQFSVERPDGSNFTLKIRSTKLEDSAMYFCASIIAGGFDEQFFGPGTRLTVL.

CDR3 nucleotides: TGTGCCAGCAGCCACGGACTAGCGGGGACGCCTAGCACAGATACGCAGTATTTT. The encoded protein is CASSHGLAGTPSTDTQYF. The chain links TRBV3-1 to TRBJ2-3; TRBD2 matches at 12 bases. This CDR3 region has 18 residues. From germline, CDR1 is LGHDT and CDR2 YNNKEL (reference sequence). Trimming cost V 3 bases and J 0 bases; bases outside gene matches: 7.

The rearrangement joins TRBV4-1 to TRBJ2-1; 9 nucleotides align to TRBD2. V dropped 6 bases and J dropped 4; count of bases not matched to a gene: 7. CDR1 is MGHRA, CDR2 YSYEKL, per germline. The CDR3 consists of 15 residues. CDR3: CASSEASGVYNEQFF. The CDR3 DNA reads as TGCGCCAGCAGTGAGGCTAGCGGGGTTTACAATGAGCAGTTCTTC.

This clonotype was recorded a few times. V usage is TRBV20-1 and J usage is TRBJ1-5; D is perhaps TRBD1 (6 bases). CDR3 length equals 12 residues. Germline CDR1 reads DFQATT; CDR2 reads SNEGSKA (reference sequence). V lost 5 bases and J lost 7, with 12 bases in between. The CDR3 sequence is CSARGTLQPQHF. CDR3 DNA sequence: TGCAGTGCTCGCGGGACATTACAGCCCCAGCATTTT.

This chain uses TRBV6-2 or TRBV6-3 with TRBJ2-7; either TRBD1 or TRBD2 may supply D (5 bases each). CDR1 MNHEY and CDR2 SVGEGT come from the germline V gene. The length of the CDR3 is 14 residues. V was cut by 2 bases and J by 0 bases, with 8 bases left in between. The CDR3 DNA sequence: TGTGCCAGCAGTTACGGGGGTCGCTCCTACGAGCAGTACTTC. It encodes CASSYGGRSYEQYF.

The rearrangement joins TRBV18 to TRBJ1-1; 8 bases fit TRBD1. CDR3 size: 14 residues. J gave up 10 bases and V 2 bases, and 9 bases lay outside the gene matches. Germline CDR1 KGHSH, CDR2 LQKENI. CDR3: CASSPVRGRDGAFF. DNA of the CDR3: TGTGCCAGCTCACCAGTCAGGGGGCGCGACGGAGCTTTCTTT.

The chain joins TRBV4-2 to TRBJ1-5, with D perhaps matching TRBD1 (5 bases). The CDR3 covers 15 residues. V gave up 0 bases and J gave up 5 bases, with 11 bases separating them. CDR1 and CDR2 (germline): LGHNA, YNFKEQ. CDR3 residues: CASSQDGAGDQPQHF. CDR3 bases: TGTGCCAGCAGCCAAGACGGGGCAGGCGATCAGCCCCAGCATTTT.

The chain uses TRBV20-1 and TRBJ2-4, with no clear D. Germline CDR1 DFQATT, CDR2 SNEGSKA (reference sequence). The CDR3 is made up of 16 amino acids. V gave up 1 base and J gave up 4 bases, with 17 bases separating them. CDR3: CSARASGQNLKNIQYF. CDR3 coding DNA: TGCAGTGCTAGAGCATCTGGGCAGAACCTAAAAAACATTCAGTACTTC.

This clonotype has more than one count but fewer than ten. V and J are TRBV20-1 and TRBJ2-5; the D gene is possibly TRBD2 (5 bases). The CDR3 is 13 residues long. Trimming took 1 base from V and 5 from J, leaving 11 bases between them. Germline V gene data show CDR1 as DFQATT and CDR2 as SNEGSKA (reference sequence). As DNA, the CDR3 is TGCAGTGCTAGAGCTACGGGGTTGGAGACCCAGTACTTC. The encoded protein is CSARATGLETQYF.

V gene TRBV6-5 combines with J gene TRBJ1-5, with D tentatively TRBD1 (5 bases). The CDR3 extends over 13 amino acids. Between the trimmed V and J ends, which lost 5 bases and 4 bases, there was a span of 9 bases. CDR1 and CDR2 from the germline V gene are MNHEY and SVGAGI. CDR3 bases: TGTGCCAGCAGTCCGGGGCTAAATCAGCCCCAGCATTTT. This gives the protein CASSPGLNQPQHF.

The chain combines TRBV19 with TRBJ2-5; D possibly corresponds to TRBD1 (5 bases). CDR1 and CDR2 from the germline V gene are LNHDA and SQIVND (reference sequence). This CDR3 is built from 13 residues. Trimming left V 4 bases short and J 2 bases short, with 8 bases between. The CDR3 DNA reads TGTGCCAGTAGTACACAGGTTCAAGAGACCCAGTACTTC. It yields the protein CASSTQVQETQYF.

The chain joins TRBV9 to TRBJ1-3; TRBD1 aligns across 9 bases. V shed 1 base, J shed 11 bases, and the junction held 10 bases outside the gene matches. CDR1 and CDR2 from the germline V gene are SGDLS and YYNGEE. This CDR3 region has 15 residues. The CDR3 loop is CASSVRGGTGSPIYF. CDR3 DNA sequence: TGTGCCAGCAGCGTAAGAGGAGGGACAGGGAGTCCCATATATTTT.

V usage is TRBV20-1 and J usage is TRBJ2-1; D gene uncertain. V was cut by 4 bases and J by 0 bases, with 16 bases left in between. The CDR3 contains 16 residues. The germline gives CDR1 DFQATT, CDR2 SNEGSKA (reference sequence). CDR3 sequence reads: CSATYRTASSYNEQFF. The CDR3 DNA reads as TGCAGTGCTACCTACCGAACGGCGAGCTCCTACAATGAGCAGTTCTTC.

The chain has TRBV20-1 and TRBJ1-2; D is possibly TRBD1 (5 bases). Germline loops: CDR1 DFQATT, CDR2 SNEGSKA (reference sequence). The CDR3 sequence is 14 residues long. V shed 3 bases and J shed 4 bases, with 15 bases lying between them. CDR3 sequence reads: CSASATGGIYGYTF. The DNA of the CDR3 is TGCAGTGCTAGCGCAACGGGGGGTATCTATGGCTACACCTTC.

The J gene is TRBJ1-1, the V gene TRBV2, with 10 bases that match TRBD1. This CDR3 spans 14 amino acids. CDR1 and CDR2 (germline): SNHLY, FYNNEI. J was trimmed by 4 bases and V by 11 bases; bases with no gene match: 10. CDR3 in DNA: TGTGCCGGACTCCGGGACAGGGGAGGCACTGAAGCTTTCTTT. It codes for CAGLRDRGGTEAFF.

This clonotype was detected only a few times. The V call is TRBV12-3 or TRBV12-4, the J call TRBJ2-7; D may be TRBD1 or TRBD2 (5 bases each). The V end lost 5 bases, the J end lost 5 bases, and 19 bases lay between the germline ends. The CDR3 has 15 amino acids. In DNA, the CDR3 is TGTGCCAGCAGTCTCGGGACGGGGAGAAGGAACGAGCAGTACTTC. Protein: CASSLGTGRRNEQYF.

The rearrangement uses TRBV6-5 and TRBJ1-2, with TRBD1 matching 9 bases. Looked up from germline, CDR1 is MNHEY and CDR2 is SVGAGI. This CDR3 is 12 amino acids long. V shed 7 bases, J shed 8 bases, and the junction held 5 bases outside the gene matches. Here the CDR3 DNA reads TGTGCCAGCACTCGGACAGGGGAAGGCTACACCTTC. It is translated as CASTRTGEGYTF.

This sequence joins TRBV20-1 and TRBJ2-1; perhaps TRBD2 as D (6 bases). The CDR3 extends over 15 amino acids. Trimming left V 1 base short and J 3 bases short, with 13 bases between. The germline V gene has CDR1 DFQATT and CDR2 SNEGSKA (reference sequence). The CDR3: CSARGPWRGYNEQFF. CDR3 in DNA: TGCAGTGCTAGAGGCCCCTGGCGGGGCTACAATGAGCAGTTCTTC.

In this sample, this clonotype turned up a few times. This chain uses TRBV29-1 with TRBJ2-3; 10 bases align to TRBD1. V lost 5 bases and J lost 5; bases outside the gene matches: 13. CDR3 length: 16 residues. The germline V gene has CDR1 SQVTM and CDR2 ANQGSEA. CDR3 DNA sequence: TGCAGCGTTCGGTTCCGGGACAGGGGTTGGGAAGATACGCAGTATTTT. Residues: CSVRFRDRGWEDTQYF.

This clonotype has ten or more counts. CDR3 protein: CASASLTDTQYF. In nucleotides, the CDR3 is TGTGCCAGCGCCTCCCTAACAGATACGCAGTATTTT. V gene TRBV2 combines with J gene TRBJ2-3; D gene unclear. The germline V gene has CDR1 SNHLY and CDR2 FYNNEI. The CDR3 loop spans 12 amino acids. Trimming removed 8 bases at V and 3 bases at J, with 9 bases between.

This clonotype was seen many times. The chain is built from TRBV6-5 and TRBJ2-7, with TRBD1 matching 9 bases. This CDR3 is built from 16 residues. V shed 6 bases and J 4 bases; nucleotides not matched to a gene: 13. The germline V gene has CDR1 MNHEY and CDR2 SVGAGI. This chain's CDR3 is CASRLLDRGNVYEQYF. The CDR3 DNA reads TGTGCCAGCAGATTACTTGACAGGGGGAACGTGTACGAGCAGTACTTC.

The J gene is TRBJ2-3, the V gene TRBV6-5; D gene ambiguous. V was clipped by 7 bases and J by 7 bases, with 15 bases between them. There are 13 residues in the CDR3. Germline lookup yields CDR1 MNHEY and CDR2 SVGAGI. This CDR3 is CASTPGSPHTQYF. As DNA, the CDR3 is TGTGCCAGCACCCCGGGTAGCCCGCATACGCAGTATTTT.

This clonotype was seen more than once but under ten times. The genes are TRBV4-1 and TRBJ2-5; TRBD1 might be the D (5 bases). V lost 4 bases and J 0 bases, leaving 9 bases between the germline ends. The CDR3 runs 14 residues. The germline CDR1 and CDR2 sequences are MGHRA and YSYEKL. CDR3 amino acids: CASSPDSNQETQYF. Written as DNA, the CDR3 is TGCGCCAGCAGCCCCGACAGCAACCAAGAGACCCAGTACTTC.

This clonotype was observed a few times. Here the CDR3 DNA reads TGTGCCAGCAGCTTAGTCAGCCTTGGAGAGCAGTACTTC. It yields the protein CASSLVSLGEQYF. V usage is TRBV11-2 and J usage is TRBJ2-7, with D unresolved. The germline V gene encodes CDR1 SGHAT and CDR2 FQNNGV. This CDR3 region has 13 residues. V was cut by 1 base and J by 7 bases, with 11 bases left in between.

Ten or more counts support this clonotype. CDR3 nucleotides: TGTGCCAGCTCACCGGACAGGGTGGGAGAGACCCAGTACTTC. This codes for CASSPDRVGETQYF. The chain uses TRBV18 and TRBJ2-5; 8 bases are a match to TRBD1. The CDR3 runs 14 residues. Germline lookup yields CDR1 KGHSH and CDR2 LQKENI. V gave up 3 bases and J gave up 4 bases; unmatched junction bases: 4.

This clonotype was found a few times. This chain connects TRBV2 to TRBJ2-7; TRBD1 matches 10 bases. CDR1 is SNHLY and CDR2 is FYNNEI in the germline V gene. This CDR3 is built from 16 residues. Trimming at V came to 7 bases and at J to 2 bases, leaving 11 bases not matched to a gene. For the CDR3, the DNA is TGTGCCAGCACTCCTCCTAGGGGACAGGGGACCTACGAGCAGTACTTC. It translates to CASTPPRGQGTYEQYF.

The CDR3 nucleotides are TGTGCCAGCAGCCCGGGGGGAGGGGGCAGAACCGGGGAGCTGTTTTTT. It codes for CASSPGGGGRTGELFF. The chain employs TRBV9 and TRBJ2-2; D tentatively fits TRBD1 or TRBD2 (7 bases each). CDR1 and CDR2 from the germline V gene are SGDLS and YYNGEE. The CDR3 runs 16 residues. Trimming cost V 4 bases and J 5 bases, with 18 bases left between them.